These T cell receptor beta chains were read from a single sample in a study of T cells in Graves' hyperthyroidism and ophthalmopathy. TCRdb processed the multiplex PCR reads anew with MiXCR; each CDR3 protein has one entry. The sample records about 400,000 distinct CDR3 sequences, 20% to 25% being singletons. Specimen: blood. The receptors derive from a man in his forties or fifties with Graves' hyperthyroidism. The CDR3 runs from the conserved cysteine through the conserved F or W. Each record gives: CDR3 length, J gene, D gene, V gene, CDR3 protein. A D gene is named only where the DNA matches it firmly.

len: 15
j_gene: TRBJ1-4
d_gene: TRBD1
v_gene: TRBV6-1
CDR3aa: CASSEQGATNEKLFF

len: 17
j_gene: TRBJ2-3
d_gene: TRBD2
v_gene: TRBV7-6
CDR3aa: CASSSGTSGRAADTQYF

len: 17
j_gene: TRBJ2-3
d_gene: TRBD2
v_gene: TRBV7-9
CDR3aa: CASSPRLAGGHPDTQYF

len: 13
j_gene: TRBJ2-1
d_gene: NA
v_gene: TRBV7-2
CDR3aa: CASTSHQLSEQFF

len: 16
j_gene: TRBJ2-7
d_gene: TRBD1
v_gene: TRBV12-3/TRBV12-4
CDR3aa: CASSLAHGTGTHEQYF

len: 16
j_gene: TRBJ2-7
d_gene: TRBD2
v_gene: TRBV2
CDR3aa: CASSDATSGRAYEQYF

len: 15
j_gene: TRBJ2-5
d_gene: TRBD2
v_gene: TRBV6-1
CDR3aa: CASSEYAGVRETQYF

len: 14
j_gene: TRBJ1-5
d_gene: NA
v_gene: TRBV6-1
CDR3aa: CASSEQSGNQPQHF

len: 11
j_gene: TRBJ2-1
d_gene: NA
v_gene: TRBV15
CDR3aa: CATSTYNEQFF

len: 15
j_gene: TRBJ2-7
d_gene: NA
v_gene: TRBV7-9
CDR3aa: CASSFLGRGSYEQYF

len: 13
j_gene: TRBJ2-1
d_gene: TRBD2
v_gene: TRBV12-3/TRBV12-4
CDR3aa: CASNPPGGNEQFF

len: 15
j_gene: TRBJ1-5
d_gene: NA
v_gene: TRBV5-1
CDR3aa: CASSFEGAGNQPQHF

len: 12
j_gene: TRBJ1-4
d_gene: NA
v_gene: TRBV7-8
CDR3aa: CASSSGGEKLFF

len: 15
j_gene: TRBJ2-3
d_gene: NA
v_gene: TRBV12-3/TRBV12-4
CDR3aa: CASSLTGLSTDTQYF

len: 14
j_gene: TRBJ2-1
d_gene: NA
v_gene: TRBV12-3/TRBV12-4
CDR3aa: CASQPGALYNEQFF

len: 13
j_gene: TRBJ1-2
d_gene: NA
v_gene: TRBV24-1
CDR3aa: CATSDSPDTGYTF

len: 17
j_gene: TRBJ2-1
d_gene: TRBD2
v_gene: TRBV5-1
CDR3aa: CASSPGLAGGPSNEQFF

len: 15
j_gene: TRBJ2-7
d_gene: NA
v_gene: TRBV6-5
CDR3aa: CASSYLGGISYEQYF

len: 14
j_gene: TRBJ2-7
d_gene: TRBD2
v_gene: TRBV5-1
CDR3aa: CASSSLAGANEQYF

len: 13
j_gene: TRBJ2-2
d_gene: NA
v_gene: TRBV2
CDR3aa: CASSEGGTGELFF